What follows describes a single TCR beta chain. Method: immunoSEQ multiplex PCR; TCRdb's copy keeps in-frame clones and lacks some. Among tens of thousands of clones, approximately 85% were seen once, and the ten largest hold about 1.5%. This sample's treatment: preoperative locoregional IRX-2 cytokine immunotherapy. Preoperative locoregional IRX-2 cytokine immunotherapy was tested in the phase Ib source study. This entry comes from a study of preoperative IRX-2 immunotherapy in early breast cancer. The clonotype originates from a human donor with breast cancer. Sequences were derived from lymph node tissue, sampled after IRX-2 immunotherapy.

This chain's CDR3 is CSVERGGPYGYTF. In DNA form, the CDR3 reads TGCAGCGTTGAACGGGGGGGACCCTATGGCTACACCTTC. J is TRBJ1-2 and V is TRBV29-1; tentatively, D is TRBD1 (5 bases). Germline V gene sequence: CDR1 SQVTM, CDR2 ANQGSEA. Trimming stripped 2 bases from V and 4 bases from J, with 11 bases between. The CDR3 spans 13 residues.